Many counts were recorded for the clone carrying this TCR beta chain. The record originates from a study of blood T cell repertoires in COVID-19. The CDR3 is made up of 14 amino acids. Trimming at V came to 4 bases and at J to 4 bases, leaving 3 bases not matched to a gene. Germline CDR1 and CDR2: SEHNR and FQNEAQ (reference sequence). Sequenced by immunoSEQ multiplex PCR; TCRdb stores in-frame clones only, minus some. Among 140,000 to 150,000 clones listed, over 70% were seen once. The chain is built from TRBV7-9 and TRBJ1-4; 7 bases line up with TRBD1. Source material: peripheral blood. The receptor was derived from a human donor in a cohort sampled during active COVID-19. The DNA of the CDR3 is TGTGCCAGCAGCTCACAGGGGTATAATGAAAAACTGTTTTTT. Residues: CASSSQGYNEKLFF. The full variable domain, its missing parts supplied by reference TRBV7-9 and TRBJ1-4, is DTGVSQNPRHKITKRGQNVTFRCDPISEHNRLYWYRQTLGQGPEFLTYFQNEAQLEKSRLLSDRFSAERPKGSFSTLEIQRTEQGDSAMYLCASSSQGYNEKLFFGSGTQLSVL.